This T cell receptor (beta chain) was documented in a study of T cells in Graves' hyperthyroidism and ophthalmopathy (dated by TCRdb to between 2018 and 2020). Regarding the complete study: Peripheral blood was sampled at the time of initial diagnosis, prior to any treatment. A discovery cohort of 95 to 100 patients, approximately 45 with Graves' ophthalmopathy and about 60 with stable Graves' hyperthyroidism, was used to find distinguishing TCR V-J signatures. Prospective prediction of ophthalmopathy was tested in an independent validation cohort of approximately 18 hyperthyroidism patients and 17 patients who later progressed to ophthalmopathy. For training and testing, the 100 or so patients in the discovery cohort were randomly divided in a 7:3 ratio. In addition, the study compared T-cell repertoires in thyroid tissue and in blood from five or six Graves' hyperthyroidism patients. After sampling, hyperthyroidism patients received methimazole starting at 30 mg daily, and ophthalmopathy patients received high-dose intravenous methylprednisolone. The paper describes TCR Vbeta CDR3 sequencing of roughly 130 peripheral blood samples, made up of 40 to 45 ophthalmopathy patients, approximately 73 hyperthyroidism patients and some 17 progressor patients. Paper-wide results and their limitations: Sample size was not statistically predetermined, and investigators were not blinded to group allocation. A 13 V-J signature model separated ophthalmopathy from stable hyperthyroidism, with just over 85% sensitivity and roughly 81% specificity in cross-validation and 80%/75% in testing. In validation, the model predicted progression to ophthalmopathy a median of approximately 6.6 months before onset, with about 71% sensitivity and more than 72% specificity. Blood samples also contained most of the expanded thyroid clonotypes (frequency above 0.001), which suggests that blood repertoires may reflect thyroid immune responses.

Graves' hyperthyroidism was defined as stable when no progression to ophthalmopathy occurred over 18 months of follow-up. Hyperthyroidism patients were aged 18 to 65 years and newly diagnosed, with disease duration of less than 2 months. Patients with uncontrolled infections, other autoimmune diseases, pregnancy or lactation were excluded. Clinical symptoms, serum thyroxine and TRAb, thyroid ultrasound, and orbital computed tomography formed the basis for the diagnoses. PBMCs were isolated from about 9.2 ml of fresh peripheral blood by Ficoll-Paque density gradient centrifugation. Total RNA was extracted with Trizol reagent, and quality was checked on an Agilent 2100 Bioanalyzer. This clonotype was detected a few times. No antigen is known for it. It has no much larger one-base neighbor in the sample; base qualities were not kept. Amplification of TCR beta CDR3 regions was carried out from RNA transcripts. For the first round of RT-PCR on the TCR CDR3, the HTBI primer set was used together with the Qiagen OneStep RT-PCR kit. A second multiplex PCR round built the libraries, followed by size selection and purification. Libraries were sequenced paired-end with 100 bp reads on an Illumina HiSeq2000. The paper's processing steps were these. SOAPnuke was used to process the raw data, with reads discarded if the reads contained adapters or uncalled bases, had a mean Phred below 15, or lacked an exact constant-primer or identifier match. High-quality paired reads were merged with COPE v1.2.5, and unique nucleotide sequences were defined as clonotypes. MiTCR v1.1 was used to align the clonotypes against IMGT TRBV, TRBD and TRBJ reference segments. The analysis was restricted to V-J combinations with a frequency above 0.0001, which together covered around 99% of the repertoires. The TCS score was defined as the ratio of F50 (clonal expansion) to E x V (chaos), calculated using BLOSUM62-based TCRdist between CDR3 peptides within each V-J. Welch's t-statistics and random forest reduced fewer than 600 V-J features to about 13, which were used in a naive Bayes classifier (R e1071). The public sequencing data were trimmed at Q25 with fastp and processed into clonotypes with MiXCR by TCRdb, which kept only in-frame beta chains. Each CDR3 protein gets just one entry, which takes the most common genes and DNA from the rows behind it. TCRdb's processing, not the study's, gives the V and J calls here. Present in this sample are around 520,000 distinct CDR3 sequences, around 14% of which were seen just once. Less than 20% of the sample is taken by the ten largest.

The TCR comes from a woman in her late teens or twenties with Graves' hyperthyroidism. The sequenced material came from blood.

The DNA reads as follows: TGTGCCAGTAGTCCGTTGGGGAAAGCGAACACCGGGGAGCTGTTTTTT. It translates to CASSPLGKANTGELFF. The rearranged chain carries TRBV19 and TRBJ2-2; no confident D gene assignment can be made. CDR1 and CDR2 are read off the germline V gene (reference sequence) as LNHDA and SQIVND. Relative to germline, V is 5 bases shorter and J is 0 bases shorter, with 13 bases between their ends. The CDR3, from cysteine to phenylalanine, totals 16 residues. The sequence is cut down to CDR3 DNA, 48 bases in frame from base 1.